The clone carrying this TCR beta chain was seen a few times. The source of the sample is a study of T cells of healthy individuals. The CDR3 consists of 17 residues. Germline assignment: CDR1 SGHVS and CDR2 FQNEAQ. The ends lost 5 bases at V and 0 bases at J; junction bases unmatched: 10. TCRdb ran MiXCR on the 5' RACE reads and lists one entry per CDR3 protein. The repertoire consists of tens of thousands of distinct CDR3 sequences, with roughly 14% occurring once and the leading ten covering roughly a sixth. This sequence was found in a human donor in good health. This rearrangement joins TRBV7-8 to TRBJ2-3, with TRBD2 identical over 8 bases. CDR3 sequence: CASSLVVAGGSTDTQYF. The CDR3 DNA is TGTGCCAGCAGCCTCGTAGTGGCGGGGGGCAGCACAGATACGCAGTATTTT.